Presented here are 13 T cell receptor beta chains from one specimen sequenced in a study of T cells in Graves' hyperthyroidism and ophthalmopathy. RNA transcripts provided the source from which TCR beta CDR3 regions were amplified. During a first-round RT-PCR of the TCR CDR3, the HTBI primer set was used. From the multiplex PCR reads, TCRdb called clonotypes with MiXCR, one entry per CDR3 protein. The data contain about 380,000 distinct CDR3 sequences, about 18% of them singletons. Specimen: blood. The receptors derive from a man aged 18 to 30 with Graves' ophthalmopathy.

This clonotype was seen only a few times. The genes are TRBV7-8 and TRBJ2-2; 8 bases are shared with TRBD2. Germline loops: CDR1 SGHVS, CDR2 FQNEAQ. J was trimmed by 4 bases and V by 0 bases; bases with no gene match: 7. This CDR3 region has 17 residues. The DNA of the CDR3 is TGTGCCAGCAGCTTAGCGCGGGGGGCCCTGGCCACCGGGGAGCTGTTTTTT. It yields the protein CASSLARGALATGELFF.

A few counts support this clonotype. The chain has TRBV4-1 and TRBJ2-7; 10 bases are a match to TRBD2. Germline V lookup: CDR1 MGHRA, CDR2 YSYEKL. The CDR3 totals 17 residues. The V segment lost 0 bases and the J segment 2 bases; nucleotides outside the gene matches: 7. Here the CDR3 DNA reads TGCGCCAGCAGCCAAGATCGAGGACTAGCGGAAGCCTACGAGCAGTACTTC. Residues: CASSQDRGLAEAYEQYF.

The chain combines TRBV6-1 with TRBJ2-7; D perhaps matches TRBD1 (6 bases). The CDR3 totals 13 residues. Per the germline V gene, CDR1 is MNHNS and CDR2 is SASEGT. The V end was cut by 6 bases, the J end by 2 bases, with 11 bases between. The CDR3 here is CASRGAGAYEQYF. The CDR3 nucleotides read TGTGCCAGCAGGGGGGCCGGGGCCTACGAGCAGTACTTC.

The table lists this clonotype with a few counts. J is TRBJ1-1 and V is TRBV9; weak D call: TRBD1 (5 bases). With 0 bases removed from V and 10 bases from J, the gap between germline ends came to 16 bases. CDR1 and CDR2 from the germline V gene are SGDLS and YYNGEE. This CDR3 has 14 amino acids. CDR3 in amino acids: CASSVATSGGGAFF. The CDR3 nucleotides are TGTGCCAGCAGCGTAGCTACCTCCGGGGGGGGAGCTTTCTTT.

This clonotype was recorded only once. The chain recombines TRBV6-1 with TRBJ2-2; either TRBD1 or TRBD2 may supply D (5 bases each). Trimming removed 5 bases from V and 7 bases from J, with 14 bases in between. Per the germline V gene, CDR1 is MNHNS and CDR2 is SASEGT. The CDR3 length is 14 residues. The CDR3 DNA follows: TGTGCCAGCAGTATCCCAGGGACCCTCGGGGAGCTGTTTTTT. It specifies CASSIPGTLGELFF.

The sample holds many counts of this clonotype. The CDR3 sequence is CASSRTELAKNIQYF. In nucleotides, the CDR3 is TGTGCCAGCAGCCGGACAGAGCTAGCCAAAAACATTCAGTACTTC. The genes are TRBV2 and TRBJ2-4, with D possibly being TRBD1 (6 bases). CDR3 length: 15 residues. Per the germline V gene, CDR1 is SNHLY and CDR2 is FYNNEI. V dropped 6 bases and J dropped 0 bases, with 12 bases sitting between them.

In its sample, this clonotype was seen many times. The chain is built from TRBV5-1 and TRBJ2-1; D possibly corresponds to TRBD2 (6 bases). The length of the CDR3 is 15 residues. The V end was cut by 4 bases, the J end by 0 bases, with 11 bases between. Germline-derived CDR1 and CDR2 are SGHRS and YFSETQ. CDR3 in DNA: TGCGCCAGCAGCCCCGGACTACGCTCCTACAATGAGCAGTTCTTC. This translates into CASSPGLRSYNEQFF.

There are a few counts of this clonotype. The V gene is TRBV4-1, the J gene TRBJ2-5; 7 bases line up with TRBD1. This CDR3 has 14 amino acids. V gave up 3 bases and J gave up 5 bases; unmatched junction bases: 6. The germline gives CDR1 MGHRA, CDR2 YSYEKL. This CDR3 reads CASSHEGAEETQYF. The CDR3 coding sequence is TGCGCCAGCAGCCATGAGGGGGCGGAGGAGACCCAGTACTTC.

The V gene is TRBV5-4, the J gene TRBJ2-3, with a tentative D call TRBD1 (5 bases). The V and J ends lost 2 bases and 0 bases respectively, with 10 bases between them. CDR3 length equals 15 residues. CDR1 and CDR2 from the germline V gene are SGHNT and YYREEE (reference sequence). CDR3 bases: TGTGCCAGCAGCTTAGCAGGGTTCAGCACAGATACGCAGTATTTT. As protein: CASSLAGFSTDTQYF.

This clonotype was picked up many times. The chain has TRBV28 and TRBJ2-7; 11 nucleotides align to TRBD1. J gave up 5 bases and V 5 bases, and 5 bases lay outside the gene matches. The CDR3 contains 14 residues. Germline CDR1 MDHEN, CDR2 SYDVKM. The CDR3 spells CASSPGQGVDEQYF. The DNA of the CDR3 is TGTGCCAGCAGTCCGGGACAGGGGGTGGACGAGCAGTACTTC.

This clonotype has a count of ten or more. The rearrangement links TRBV15 to TRBJ1-5, with TRBD1 matching over 7 bases. The germline V gene encodes CDR1 LNHNV and CDR2 YYDKDF (reference sequence). The CDR3 length is 16 residues. V lost 0 bases to trimming and J lost 9 bases; unmatched junction nucleotides: 11. CDR3 sequence: CATSREGQGGVTPQHF. The CDR3 bases are TGTGCCACCAGCAGAGAGGGCCAGGGGGGTGTTACGCCCCAGCATTTT.

This clonotype was seen ten or more times. This chain links TRBV11-2 with TRBJ2-1; tentatively, D is TRBD1 (7 bases). The CDR3 is 12 amino acids. The germline gives CDR1 SGHAT, CDR2 FQNNGV. V shed 4 bases and J shed 9 bases, with 10 bases lying between them. In nucleotides, the CDR3 is TGTGCCAGCAGCTCAGGGGGGTTTGAGCAGTTCTTC. Its translation is CASSSGGFEQFF.

This clonotype came up a few times. CDR3 coding DNA: TGTGCCAGCAGTGGGGCCAACCGGGGCACCATATATTTT. Its protein product is CASSGANRGTIYF. V gene TRBV6-1 combines with J gene TRBJ1-3; D gene ambiguous. With 4 bases removed from V and 9 bases from J, the gap between germline ends came to 13 bases. Per germline, CDR1 MNHNS and CDR2 SASEGT. The CDR3 loop spans 13 amino acids.